Shown below are 32 T cell receptor beta chains from a single sample sequenced in a study of blood T cell repertoires in COVID-19. The assay was immunoSEQ multiplex PCR, and TCRdb's table has in-frame clones only and misses some. The sample consists of about 140,000 clones, more than 80% of them appearing once. Specimen: PBMCs or T cells enriched from blood (not recorded which). These receptors came from a woman aged 18-30 years who had been exposed to COVID-19.

This sequence joins TRBV5-1 and TRBJ1-3, with TRBD1 matching over 7 bases. This CDR3 is 17 amino acids long. The germline gives CDR1 SGHRS, CDR2 YFSETQ. Trimming removed 4 bases from V and 0 bases from J; junction bases left unmatched: 10. In DNA form, the CDR3 reads TGCGCCAGCAGCCCAGGGACAGCCACTCTCTCTGGAAACACCATATATTTT. This translates into CASSPGTATLSGNTIYF.

The gene calls are TRBV18 and TRBJ2-3, with TRBD2 identical over 7 bases. Losses at the gene ends were 4 bases for V and 3 bases for J; bases not matched to a gene: 4. The CDR3 loop spans 14 amino acids. From germline, CDR1 is KGHSH and CDR2 LQKENI. In DNA, the CDR3 is TGTGCCAGCTCACACCGGCGGGAGACAGATACGCAGTATTTT. This gives the protein CASSHRRETDTQYF.

The rearrangement links TRBV28 to TRBJ2-7, with TRBD1 matching over 11 bases. Losses at the gene ends were 6 bases for V and 3 bases for J; bases not matched to a gene: 7. The CDR3 totals 15 residues. Germline-derived CDR1 and CDR2 are MDHEN and SYDVKM. In DNA, the CDR3 is TGTGCCAGCAGGGGGGGACAGGGGGGTTTCTACGAGCAGTACTTC. This codes for CASRGGQGGFYEQYF.

This chain links TRBV3-1 (or the pseudogene TRBV3-2) with TRBJ2-2; no clear D gene. Trimming removed 1 base at V and 4 bases at J, with 7 bases between. The CDR3 consists of 14 residues. Germline V gene sequence: CDR1 LGHDT, CDR2 YNNKEL (reference sequence). The CDR3 here is CASSQVLSTGELFF. The CDR3 nucleotides are TGTGCCAGCAGCCAAGTTTTGAGCACCGGGGAGCTGTTTTTT.

This clone was seen ten or more times. V gene TRBV6-5 combines with J gene TRBJ1-2; the D gene is possibly TRBD1 (5 bases). The CDR3 runs to 11 residues. Germline CDR1 is MNHEY and CDR2 is SVGAGI. The V end was cut by 7 bases, the J end by 5 bases, with 8 bases between. This CDR3 is CASTDRYGYTF. The CDR3, as DNA: TGTGCCAGCACCGACAGATATGGCTACACCTTC.

The chain recombines TRBV9 with TRBJ1-6; 8 bases map to TRBD1. The junction had 3 bases not matched to a gene; V was cut back by 0 bases and J by 7 bases. The CDR3 loop spans 15 amino acids. Per germline, CDR1 SGDLS and CDR2 YYNGEE. CDR3 residues: CASSVDPGGNSPLHF. The CDR3 region has the DNA TGTGCCAGCAGCGTAGACCCAGGGGGCAATTCACCCCTCCACTTT.

The gene calls are TRBV4-1 and TRBJ2-7; the D gene is possibly TRBD2 (6 bases). Trimming took 0 bases from V and 1 from J, leaving 10 bases between them. CDR1 is MGHRA and CDR2 is YSYEKL in the germline V gene. CDR3 length: 15 amino acids. The CDR3 protein is CASSQDGAGSYEQYF. CDR3 in DNA: TGCGCCAGCAGCCAAGATGGGGCGGGATCCTACGAGCAGTACTTC.

Only a few counts were recorded for this clone. V is TRBV7-9 and J is TRBJ1-1; 7 bases agree with TRBD1. The CDR3 consists of 13 residues. Germline V gene lookup returns CDR1 SEHNR and CDR2 FQNEAQ (reference sequence). Trimming took 5 bases from V and 7 from J; bases not matched to a gene: 7. The CDR3 DNA sequence: TGTGCCAGCAGCCCTAGACAGGGTAGTGAAGCTTTCTTT. Amino acid sequence: CASSPRQGSEAFF.

This chain uses TRBV27 with TRBJ2-1; the match to TRBD2 covers 11 bases. V dropped 6 bases and J dropped 11; count of bases not matched to a gene: 12. Germline CDR1 MNHEY, CDR2 SMNVEV (reference sequence). This CDR3 region has 15 residues. Here the CDR3 reads CASRASGTSGPKQFF. The CDR3 nucleotides read TGTGCCAGCAGAGCTTCCGGGACTAGCGGACCAAAGCAGTTCTTC.

This clone was picked up a small number of times. The V call is TRBV7-9, the J call TRBJ2-7; D is uncertain. Germline-derived CDR1 and CDR2 are SEHNR and FQNEAQ (reference sequence). The V gene lost 7 bases and the J gene lost 0 bases, with 19 bases spanning the gap. The CDR3 is 16 residues long. This chain's CDR3 is CASTDLLGSSSYEQYF. The CDR3 coding sequence is TGTGCCAGCACCGATCTTTTAGGCTCTAGCTCCTACGAGCAGTACTTC.

The chain couples TRBV13 to TRBJ2-7, with 7 bases aligning to TRBD1. The J segment lost 3 bases and the V segment lost 4 bases, leaving 9 bases of the junction unmatched. The CDR3 is 15 residues long. Germline lookup yields CDR1 PRHDT and CDR2 FYEKMQ (reference sequence). The CDR3 reads CASSWNRGNSYEQYF. DNA of the CDR3: TGTGCCAGCAGCTGGAACAGGGGCAACAGCTACGAGCAGTACTTC. The complete variable domain, with remaining parts taken from reference TRBV13 and TRBJ2-7, reads AAGVIQSPRHLIKEKRETATLKCYPIPRHDTVYWYQQGPGQDPQFLISFYEKMQSDKGSIPDRFSAQQFSDYHSELNMSSLELGDSALYFCASSWNRGNSYEQYFGPGTRLTVT.

The chain is built from TRBV11-3 and TRBJ2-1; 10 nucleotides agree with TRBD1. This CDR3 spans 16 amino acids. In germline, CDR1 is SGHNT, CDR2 YENEEA. With V trimmed by 5 bases and J by 4 bases, 8 bases remained unmatched. CDR3 DNA: TGTGCCAGCAGCAAAGAGTGGGACAGGGGATACAATGAGCAGTTCTTC. Its protein product is CASSKEWDRGYNEQFF.

For this clone: One end of the junction is discordant with germline, which a read error may explain. The rearrangement uses TRBV5-4 and TRBJ2-1; TRBD2 matches 14 bases. The length of the CDR3 is 17 residues. Germline values: CDR1 SGHNT, CDR2 YYREEE (reference sequence). The CDR3 loop is CASRLGLAGEQYNEQFF. As DNA, the CDR3 is TGTGCCAGCAGATTGGGACTAGCGGGAGAGCAGTACAATGAGCAGTTCTTC.

The V call is TRBV2, the J call TRBJ1-1; no clear D gene. The CDR3 contains 13 residues. V lost 3 bases, J lost 1 base, and 6 bases lay in between. The germline CDR1 and CDR2 sequences are SNHLY and FYNNEI. CDR3 bases: TGTGCCAGCAGTGAGTACAAGAACACTGAAGCTTTCTTT. Amino acid sequence: CASSEYKNTEAFF.

The rearrangement uses TRBV28 and TRBJ2-7; the match to TRBD1 covers 9 bases. Germline V CDR1 and CDR2: MDHEN, SYDVKM. CDR3 length: 15 amino acids. V lost 5 bases and J lost 2; bases outside the gene matches: 7. The CDR3 protein is CASSPRTGATYEQYF. Written as DNA, the CDR3 is TGTGCCAGCAGTCCTAGGACAGGGGCGACCTACGAGCAGTACTTC.

The chain couples TRBV5-1 to TRBJ2-3; the D gene is possibly TRBD1 (5 bases). The length of the CDR3 is 17 residues. Trimming removed 0 bases from V and 1 base from J, with 15 bases in between. Germline lookup yields CDR1 SGHRS and CDR2 YFSETQ. The CDR3: CASSLGLGVSGTDTQYF. DNA for the CDR3: TGCGCCAGCAGCTTGGGGTTAGGGGTATCTGGCACAGATACGCAGTATTTT.

The chain couples TRBV5-5 to TRBJ1-2; 8 positions agree with TRBD1. The CDR3 has 14 amino acids. V lost 0 bases, J lost 8 bases, and 6 bases stayed unmatched. Germline values: CDR1 SGHKS, CDR2 YYEKEE (reference sequence). The CDR3 DNA reads as TGTGCCAGCAGCTTGGCGCAGGGGGCGGGCGGCTACACCTTC. This sequence encodes CASSLAQGAGGYTF.

This clone was detected only once. The chain uses TRBV12-3 or TRBV12-4 and TRBJ1-2, with D unresolved. The germline V and J ends were trimmed by 3 bases and 8 bases, with 13 bases remaining between them. This CDR3 has 13 residues. For the CDR3, the DNA is TGTGCCAGCAGTTTCAACCGAGGAAGGGGCTACACCTTC. Protein: CASSFNRGRGYTF.

The chain joins TRBV28 to TRBJ1-1; TRBD1 matches at 7 bases. The CDR3 is made up of 16 amino acids. In germline, CDR1 is MDHEN, CDR2 SYDVKM. Trimming took 6 bases from V and 3 from J; bases not matched to a gene: 13. The CDR3 loop is CASSGAGGGWHTEAFF. The CDR3 DNA follows: TGTGCCAGCAGCGGAGCCGGAGGGGGCTGGCACACTGAAGCTTTCTTT.

The J gene is TRBJ2-4, the V gene TRBV5-1, with 7 bases that match TRBD1. V lost 3 bases and J lost 2; bases outside the gene matches: 2. This CDR3 is 14 amino acids long. CDR1 and CDR2 (germline): SGHRS, YFSETQ. In DNA form, the CDR3 reads TGCGCCAGCAGCTCACAGGGGTCCAAAAACATTCAGTACTTC. This gives the protein CASSSQGSKNIQYF.

V is TRBV9 and J is TRBJ2-7; 9 bases are shared with TRBD1. The germline gives CDR1 SGDLS, CDR2 YYNGEE. J lost 3 bases, V lost 0 bases, and 4 bases had no gene match. This CDR3 comprises 15 residues. DNA for the CDR3: TGTGCCAGCAGCGTAGCCGGGACAGGGAACTACGAGCAGTACTTC. This encodes CASSVAGTGNYEQYF.

The V and J genes are TRBV5-1 and TRBJ1-1; 7 bases are a match to TRBD1. V lost 4 bases and J lost 6; bases outside the gene matches: 9. Germline values: CDR1 SGHRS, CDR2 YFSETQ. CDR3 length: 14 residues. The CDR3 DNA is TGCGCCAGCAGCCGACAGGGATGGTCTTCTGAAGCTTTCTTT. This gives the protein CASSRQGWSSEAFF.

V and J are TRBV6-5 and TRBJ1-2, with 8 bases matching TRBD1. Germline trimming cut 6 bases from V and 5 bases from J; bases unmatched to any gene: 2. The CDR3 extends over 12 amino acids. Germline assignment: CDR1 MNHEY and CDR2 SVGAGI. CDR3 sequence (DNA): TGTGCCAGCAGCAACAGGGGGTATGGCTACACCTTC. It codes for CASSNRGYGYTF.

The chain employs TRBV18 and TRBJ1-1; 8 nucleotides match TRBD1. Trimming at V came to 6 bases and at J to 4 bases, leaving 7 bases not matched to a gene. This CDR3 has 14 residues. Germline CDR1 is KGHSH and CDR2 is LQKENI. The CDR3 here is CASSQGAVGTEAFF. In nucleotides, the CDR3 is TGTGCCAGCTCTCAGGGGGCCGTGGGCACTGAAGCTTTCTTT.

The V call is TRBV6-5, the J call TRBJ1-1; 11 bases fit TRBD1. J gave up 5 bases and V 0 bases, and 2 bases lay outside the gene matches. Germline V gene sequence: CDR1 MNHEY, CDR2 SVGAGI. The CDR3 is 15 residues long. CDR3 loop: CASSYSGTGGTEAFF. CDR3 nucleotide sequence: TGTGCCAGCAGTTACTCGGGGACAGGGGGGACTGAAGCTTTCTTT.

The genes are TRBV5-4 and TRBJ2-5, with 7 bases lining up with TRBD1. Trimming removed 0 bases from V and 4 bases from J; junction bases left unmatched: 3. Germline loops: CDR1 SGHNT, CDR2 YYREEE (reference sequence). The CDR3 runs 14 residues. The CDR3 DNA reads TGTGCCAGCAGCTTGGGAGGGGGCTCAGAGACCCAGTACTTC. It specifies CASSLGGGSETQYF.

The rearrangement joins TRBV5-4 to TRBJ2-3; TRBD2 matches at 7 bases. The CDR3 consists of 13 residues. Looked up from germline, CDR1 is SGHNT and CDR2 is YYREEE (reference sequence). The V segment lost 2 bases and the J segment 3 bases; nucleotides outside the gene matches: 0. The CDR3 DNA reads TGTGCCAGCAGCTTTAGCGGGACAGATACGCAGTATTTT. The encoded protein is CASSFSGTDTQYF.

The rearrangement links TRBV19 to TRBJ1-1; the D is unclear. Between the trimmed V and J ends, which lost 1 base and 3 bases, there was a span of 21 bases. Per germline, CDR1 LNHDA and CDR2 SQIVND (reference sequence). The CDR3 extends over 18 amino acids. DNA of the CDR3: TGTGCCAGTAGTATAGGAAAGAGGAGGGAGGTACCTTACACTGAAGCTTTCTTT. This codes for CASSIGKRREVPYTEAFF.

This clone is classed as medium-sized (0.01 to 0.1%). The chain combines TRBV29-1 with TRBJ2-5, with 9 bases fitting TRBD2. Germline CDR1 SQVTM, CDR2 ANQGSEA. V was clipped by 2 bases and J by 3 bases; unmatched bases: 4. The CDR3 length is 14 residues. The CDR3 sequence: CSVERLAGKETQYF. The CDR3 DNA follows: TGCAGCGTTGAACGGCTAGCGGGAAAAGAGACCCAGTACTTC.

The chain recombines TRBV29-1 with TRBJ2-2; 10 nucleotides align to TRBD2. Germline values: CDR1 SQVTM, CDR2 ANQGSEA. Losses at the gene ends were 6 bases for V and 2 bases for J; bases not matched to a gene: 6. The CDR3 has 15 amino acids. In nucleotides, the CDR3 is TGCAGCGTCCCTAGCGGGAGCATAAACACCGGGGAGCTGTTTTTT. Residues: CSVPSGSINTGELFF.

V is TRBV28 and J is TRBJ1-2; D is ambiguous. This CDR3 region has 12 residues. Germline loops: CDR1 MDHEN, CDR2 SYDVKM. Trimming took off 3 bases at V and 2 bases at J, with 4 bases between the two ends. CDR3: CASSLANYGYTF. Written as DNA, the CDR3 is TGTGCCAGCAGTTTGGCCAACTATGGCTACACCTTC.

This clone was detected only once. The chain recombines TRBV5-1 with TRBJ2-1, with 14 bases lining up with TRBD2. V lost 4 bases, J lost 8 bases, and 11 bases stayed unmatched. The V gene's germline CDR1 is SGHRS and CDR2 YFSETQ. This CDR3 region has 17 residues. CDR3: CASSRGLAGVTVHEQFF. CDR3 bases: TGCGCCAGCAGCAGGGGACTAGCGGGAGTAACTGTGCATGAGCAGTTCTTC.